One sample yielded the 8 T cell receptor beta chains listed below, sequenced in a study of graft-versus-host responses after intestinal transplantation. TCRdb's copy holds only in-frame clones and misses some; the assay was immunoSEQ multiplex PCR. The table records around 71,000 clones, about 94% of them present only once. Their antigens remain unidentified. Here the sequenced sample was unstimulated CD8+ T cells sorted from spleen or lymph node cells, taken before intestinal transplant. Source of these receptors: a human donor who received an intestinal transplant.

This chain joins TRBV5-6 and TRBJ2-1; D is possibly TRBD2 (6 bases). The CDR3 covers 12 residues. Trimming pared 3 bases from V and 9 bases from J, leaving 10 bases between. Germline V gene sequence: CDR1 SGHDT, CDR2 YYEEEE. CDR3 protein: CASSWDFSEQFF. CDR3 DNA: TGTGCCAGCAGCTGGGACTTCAGTGAGCAGTTCTTC.

V is TRBV6-4 and J is TRBJ2-2, with D perhaps TRBD1 (6 bases). The CDR3 is 15 residues long. Trimming left V 6 bases short and J 0 bases short, with 11 bases between. Germline V CDR1 and CDR2: MRHNA, SNTAGT. The CDR3 region has the DNA TGTGCCAGCAGCCCCGGGACAACGAACACCGGGGAGCTGTTTTTT. It yields the protein CASSPGTTNTGELFF.

This rearrangement joins TRBV18 to TRBJ2-2; D tentatively reads TRBD1 or TRBD2 (5 bases each). Trimming cost V 4 bases and J 7 bases, with 7 bases left between them. CDR1 KGHSH and CDR2 LQKENI come from the germline V gene. This CDR3 has 12 amino acids. This chain's CDR3 is CASSQGSGELFF. The CDR3 DNA follows: TGTGCCAGCTCACAGGGGAGCGGGGAGCTGTTTTTT.

The chain recombines TRBV25-1 with TRBJ1-1; D is ambiguous. Germline loops: CDR1 MGHDK, CDR2 SYGVNS. The CDR3 is 13 amino acids. V was trimmed by 6 bases and J by 6 bases, leaving 14 bases between them. CDR3 residues: CASRRGRIAEAFF. The CDR3 region has the DNA TGTGCCAGCAGGCGGGGTAGAATCGCTGAAGCTTTCTTT.

The V gene is TRBV27, the J gene TRBJ2-7; D gene unclear. CDR1 and CDR2 from the germline V gene are MNHEY and SMNVEV (reference sequence). This CDR3 has 13 amino acids. The V gene lost 4 bases and the J gene lost 2 bases, with 9 bases spanning the gap. CDR3 coding DNA: TGTGCCAGCAGTTCGGCAGGAGCCTACGAGCAGTACTTC. Its translation is CASSSAGAYEQYF.

The J gene is TRBJ2-2, the V gene TRBV21-1. TRBV21-1 is given as a pseudogene. This CDR3 has 12 residues. CDR3 residues: CASSHGSGELFF. CDR3 nucleotide sequence: TGTGCCAGCAGCCATGGGTCCGGGGAGCTGTTTTTT.

The rearrangement links TRBV19 to TRBJ2-1, with 7 bases lining up with TRBD2. The germline V gene encodes CDR1 LNHDA and CDR2 SQIVND (reference sequence). This CDR3 has 15 amino acids. V lost 3 bases and J lost 2; bases outside the gene matches: 4. The CDR3 loop reads CASSIGGSAYNEQFF. The DNA for the CDR3 is TGTGCCAGTAGTATCGGCGGGAGTGCCTACAATGAGCAGTTCTTC. The entire variable domain, with the rest obtained from reference TRBV19 and TRBJ2-1, is as follows: DGGITQSPKYLFRKEGQNVTLSCEQNLNHDAMYWYRQDPGQGLRLIYYSQIVNDFQKGDIAEGYSVSREKKESFPLTVTSAQKNPTAFYLCASSIGGSAYNEQFFGPGTRLTVL.

The chain carries TRBV4-1 and TRBJ1-2; D not certain. The CDR3 length is 16 residues. Germline lookup yields CDR1 MGHRA and CDR2 YSYEKL. Trimming cost V 1 base and J 4 bases, with 16 bases left between them. In DNA form, the CDR3 reads TGCGCCAGCAGCCAAGTGATAAACAGCCGTACCTATGGCTACACCTTC. Protein product: CASSQVINSRTYGYTF.